Listed below are T cell receptor beta chains from one sample, sequenced in a study of T cells after yellow fever vaccination. One entry per CDR3 protein results from TCRdb running MiXCR on the 5' RACE reads. The sample shows under 700,000 distinct CDR3 sequences, roughly a sixth of them seen only once. The sequenced sample was PBMCs, obtained 4 to 5 days after the first yellow fever vaccination. These receptors originate from a man between 18 and 35 years old who received the YFV17D yellow fever vaccine. Each CDR3 is given with its conserved first and last residue. The D gene is left open where the match is weak. The size field is filled for only some rows; it gives once, few, many or a size class.

D gene	J gene	clone size	V gene	CDR3 DNA	CDR3 protein
.	TRBJ2-6	.	TRBV7-2	TGTGCCAGCAGCTTACCGGCGGTAGCGCTCCTCTCTGGGGCCAACGTCCTGACTTTC	CASSLPAVALLSGANVLTF
.	TRBJ1-3	few	TRBV4-3	TGCGCCAGCAGCCAAGAGTGGGGCAGGACCACCTCTGGAAACACCATATATTTT	CASSQEWGRTTSGNTIYF
TRBD2	TRBJ2-3	few	TRBV4-3	TGCGCCAGCAGCCAGGGTAGCGGGGGGGGGAGAGATACGCAGTATTTT	CASSQGSGGGRDTQYF
.	TRBJ2-5	many	TRBV7-8	TGTGCCAGCAGCCCAGGGGGGCCCCGAGAGACCCAGTACTTC	CASSPGGPRETQYF
.	TRBJ1-1	few	TRBV4-3	TGCGCCAGCAGCCAAGATGGGCAGCTGAACACTGAAGCTTTCTTT	CASSQDGQLNTEAFF
TRBD1	TRBJ2-3	few	TRBV7-9	TGTGCCAGCAGCCGGACAGGGGGCGGGACAGATACGCAGTATTTT	CASSRTGGGTDTQYF
TRBD2	TRBJ2-5	few	TRBV6-1	TGTGCCAGCAATAGACTAGCGGGGGTCCAAGTCCAGACCCAGTACTTC	CASNRLAGVQVQTQYF
.	TRBJ2-1	few	TRBV7-8	TGTGCCAGCAGCTGGGCCAGGGAAATAACGAATGAGCAGTTCTTC	CASSWAREITNEQFF
TRBD1	TRBJ1-2	few	TRBV28	TGTGCCAGCAGTACCCTCCGACAGGGCGGCTACACCTTC	CASSTLRQGGYTF
TRBD1	TRBJ2-2	many	TRBV5-6	TGTGCCAGCAGCTTCCTAGGACAGGGATGGACCGGGGAGCTGTTTTTT	CASSFLGQGWTGELFF
TRBD2	TRBJ2-3	once	TRBV7-2	TGTGCCAGCAGCTTAGGACTAGCGGGGGTTGGAACGCAGTATTTT	CASSLGLAGVGTQYF
.	TRBJ2-1	.	TRBV6-4	TGTGCCAGCAGTGCTTGGGGAAATGAGCAGTTCTTC	CASSAWGNEQFF
.	TRBJ2-3	many	TRBV7-2	TGTGCCAGCAGCTACCGGACGGGCAACACAGATACGCAGTATTTT	CASSYRTGNTDTQYF
TRBD2	TRBJ2-3	few	TRBV4-3	TGCGCCAGCAGCCAAGCGGCTAGCGGGCAGGGAGTAAGAGATACGCAGTATTTT	CASSQAASGQGVRDTQYF
.	TRBJ1-2	.	TRBV5-1	TGCGCCAGCAGCCCGGGGCCCGGGACGAACTATGGCTACACCTTC	CASSPGPGTNYGYTF
TRBD2	TRBJ2-5	.	TRBV6-5	TGTGCCAGCACTCGGCTAAGCGGGGGGATAGGGCAAGAGACCCAGTACTTC	CASTRLSGGIGQETQYF
.	TRBJ1-4	.	TRBV12-3/TRBV12-4	TGTGCCAGCAGTGGACAGATTAATGAAAAACTGTTTTTT	CASSGQINEKLFF
.	TRBJ1-6	.	TRBV25-1	TGTGCCAGCAGTGTGGGTCCAGGGAGCTCCTATAATTCACCCCTCCACTTT	CASSVGPGSSYNSPLHF
.	TRBJ2-2	many	TRBV5-1	TGCGCCAGCAGCTTAACCCCCGGGGAGCTGTTTTTT	CASSLTPGELFF
.	TRBJ1-2	few	TRBV15	TGTGCCACCAGCAAGGGGGTGACCTATGGCTACACCTTC	CATSKGVTYGYTF
.	TRBJ2-2	few	TRBV7-9	TGTGCCAGCAGCCCCGGGGACGGGGAGCTGTTTTTT	CASSPGDGELFF
.	TRBJ2-3	.	TRBV5-6	TGTGCCAGCAGCTTGTTTCAGGGGCGAAGCGCAGATACGCAGTATTTT	CASSLFQGRSADTQYF
.	TRBJ1-1	few	TRBV6-5	TGTGCCAGCAGTTACGGAAATGAAGCTTTCTTT	CASSYGNEAFF
.	TRBJ2-5	few	TRBV11-3	TGTGCCAGCAGCTTTAACAACCAAGAGACCCAGTACTTC	CASSFNNQETQYF
.	TRBJ2-7	.	TRBV20-1	TGCAGTGCTAGAGAGCGGGGGACAGGCTCCTACGAGCAGTACTTC	CSARERGTGSYEQYF
.	TRBJ2-7	.	TRBV20-1	TGCAGTGCTACAGACTACTACGAGCAGTACTTC	CSATDYYEQYF
.	TRBJ1-1	.	TRBV9	TGTGCCAGCAGCGTAGCGGGGGTTAAAGACACTGAAGCTTTCTTT	CASSVAGVKDTEAFF
.	TRBJ1-2	.	TRBV7-9	TGTGCCAGCAGCTCAACAAGCAGGGAGGGCCATGGCTACACCTTC	CASSSTSREGHGYTF
TRBD2	TRBJ2-1	.	TRBV4-1	TGCGCCAGCAGCCATATAGGACTAGCCGGCAATGAGCAGTTCTTC	CASSHIGLAGNEQFF
.	TRBJ2-3	.	TRBV18	TGTGCCAGCTCACCAATTATTCGTGGGCTTAGCACAGATACGCAGTATTTT	CASSPIIRGLSTDTQYF
.	TRBJ1-5	few	TRBV7-9	TGTGCCAGCAGCTTAGGTCAGGATAACAATCAGCCCCAGCATTTT	CASSLGQDNNQPQHF
.	TRBJ2-1	few	TRBV7-3	TGTGCCAGCAGCCAGGGGGGGGACACCTACAATGAGCAGTTCTTC	CASSQGGDTYNEQFF